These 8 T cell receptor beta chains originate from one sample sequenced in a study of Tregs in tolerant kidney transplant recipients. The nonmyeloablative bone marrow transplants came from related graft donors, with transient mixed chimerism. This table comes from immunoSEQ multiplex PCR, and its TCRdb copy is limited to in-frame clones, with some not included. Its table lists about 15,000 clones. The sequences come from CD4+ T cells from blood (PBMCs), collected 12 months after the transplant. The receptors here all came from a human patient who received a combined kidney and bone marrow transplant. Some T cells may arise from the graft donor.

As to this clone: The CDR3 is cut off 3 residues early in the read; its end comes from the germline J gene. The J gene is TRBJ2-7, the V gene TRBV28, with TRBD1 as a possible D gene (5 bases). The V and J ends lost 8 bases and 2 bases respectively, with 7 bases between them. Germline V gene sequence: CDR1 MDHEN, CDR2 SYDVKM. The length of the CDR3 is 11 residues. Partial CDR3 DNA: TGTGCCAGCGAGGACACCTACGAG. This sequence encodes CASEDTYE. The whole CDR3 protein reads CASEDTYEQYF.

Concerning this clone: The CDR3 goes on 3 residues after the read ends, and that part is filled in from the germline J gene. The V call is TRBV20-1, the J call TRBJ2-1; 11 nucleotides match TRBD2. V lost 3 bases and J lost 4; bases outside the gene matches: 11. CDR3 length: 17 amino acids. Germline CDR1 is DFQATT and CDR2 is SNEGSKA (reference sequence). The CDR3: CSARDAGTSGVYNEQFF. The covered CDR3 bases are TGCAGTGCTAGGGACGCCGGGACTAGCGGAGTTTACAATGAG.

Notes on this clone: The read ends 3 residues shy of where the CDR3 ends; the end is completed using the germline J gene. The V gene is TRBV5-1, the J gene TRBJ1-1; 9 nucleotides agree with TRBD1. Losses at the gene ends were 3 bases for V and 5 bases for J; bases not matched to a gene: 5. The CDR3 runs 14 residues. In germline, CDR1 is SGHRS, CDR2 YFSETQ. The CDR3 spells CASSSGQGSTEAFF. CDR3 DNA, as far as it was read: TGCGCCAGCAGCTCGGGACAGGGAAGTACTGAA.

The covered CDR3 bases are TGTGCCAGCAGTGCAAGGGCGGGAGCGTACACCGGGGAG. This codes for CASSARAGAYTGE. The whole CDR3 sequence is CASSARAGAYTGELFF. V is TRBV6-4 and J is TRBJ2-2; 7 bases match TRBD2. The DNA ends 3 residues before the CDR3 does, and the rest of the CDR3 is filled in from the germline J gene. V shed 4 bases and J 3 bases; nucleotides not matched to a gene: 8. Germline assignment: CDR1 MRHNA and CDR2 SNTAGT. This CDR3 has 16 amino acids.

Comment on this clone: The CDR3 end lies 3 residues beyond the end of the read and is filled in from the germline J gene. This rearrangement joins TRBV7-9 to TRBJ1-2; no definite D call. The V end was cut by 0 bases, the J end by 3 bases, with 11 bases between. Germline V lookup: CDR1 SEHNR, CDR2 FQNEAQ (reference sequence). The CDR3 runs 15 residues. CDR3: CASSLAQQSDYGYTF. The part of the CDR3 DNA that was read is TGTGCCAGCAGCTTAGCGCAACAGTCTGACTATGGC. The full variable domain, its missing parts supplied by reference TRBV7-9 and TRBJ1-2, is DTGVSQNPRHKITKRGQNVTFRCDPISEHNRLYWYRQTLGQGPEFLTYFQNEAQLEKSRLLSDRFSAERPKGSFSTLEIQRTEQGDSAMYLCASSLAQQSDYGYTFGSGTRLTVV.

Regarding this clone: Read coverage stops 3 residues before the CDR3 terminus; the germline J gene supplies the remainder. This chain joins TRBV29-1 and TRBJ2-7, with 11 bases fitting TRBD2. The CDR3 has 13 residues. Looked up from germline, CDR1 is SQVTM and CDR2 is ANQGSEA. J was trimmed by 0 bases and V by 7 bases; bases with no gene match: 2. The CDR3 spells CSGTSGSSYEQYF. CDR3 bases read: TGCAGCGGAACTAGCGGGAGCTCCTACGAG.

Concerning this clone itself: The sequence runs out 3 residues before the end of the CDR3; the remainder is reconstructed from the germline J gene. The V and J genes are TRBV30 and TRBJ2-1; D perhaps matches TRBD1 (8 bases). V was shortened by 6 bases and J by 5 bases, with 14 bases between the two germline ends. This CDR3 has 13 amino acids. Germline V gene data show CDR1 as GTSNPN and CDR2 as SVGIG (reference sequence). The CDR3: CACKRDRHNEQFF. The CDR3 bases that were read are TGTGCCTGTAAGCGGGACAGGCACAATGAG.

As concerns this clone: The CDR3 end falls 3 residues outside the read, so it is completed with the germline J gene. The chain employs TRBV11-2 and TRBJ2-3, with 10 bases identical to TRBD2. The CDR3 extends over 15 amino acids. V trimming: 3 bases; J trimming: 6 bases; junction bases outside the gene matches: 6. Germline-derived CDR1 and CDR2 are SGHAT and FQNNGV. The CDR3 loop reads CASSFRLAGGDTQYF. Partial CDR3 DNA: TGTGCCAGCAGCTTTCGACTAGCGGGTGGGGATACG.